This TCR beta chain was observed in a study of T cell responses to AZD1222 COVID-19 vaccine. Regarding the study as a whole: The study sampled repertoires only after the peak T cell response. Of the AZD1222 recipients, only five to seven were seropositive at baseline. White British ancestry dominated among donors, who included more females, and clonal diversity was possibly underestimated.

Looked up from germline, CDR1 is KGHDR and CDR2 is SFDVKD. Trimming cost V 3 bases and J 0 bases, with 14 bases left between them. The CDR3 runs 17 residues. Turning to this clone: The antigen is undetermined.

This table comes from immunoSEQ multiplex PCR, and its TCRdb copy is limited to in-frame clones, with some not included. The table records a few hundred thousand clones, 93% of them present only once. The material was peripheral blood, obtained on day 0 of AZD1222 vaccination. The chain combines TRBV24-1 with TRBJ2-1; D is unresolved. The receptor comes from an adult in good health. The CDR3 here is CATSDSDPRSSYNEQFF. DNA for the CDR3: TGTGCCACCAGTGATAGTGACCCCAGGAGCTCCTACAATGAGCAGTTCTTC.